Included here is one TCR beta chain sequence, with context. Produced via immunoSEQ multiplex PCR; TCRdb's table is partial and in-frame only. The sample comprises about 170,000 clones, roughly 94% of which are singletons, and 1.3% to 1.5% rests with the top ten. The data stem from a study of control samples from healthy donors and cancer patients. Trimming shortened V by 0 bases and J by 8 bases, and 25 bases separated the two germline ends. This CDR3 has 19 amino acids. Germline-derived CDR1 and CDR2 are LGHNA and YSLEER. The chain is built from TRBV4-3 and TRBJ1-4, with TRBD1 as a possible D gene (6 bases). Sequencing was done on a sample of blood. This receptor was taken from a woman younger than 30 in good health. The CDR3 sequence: CASSQDPGRGCQLCEKLFF. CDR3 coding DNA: TGCGCCAGCAGCCAAGATCCAGGCAGGGGTTGTCAGTTGTGCGAAAAACTGTTTTTT.